Detailed here is one T cell receptor (beta chain). Germline values: CDR1 GTSNPN, CDR2 SVGIG (reference sequence). The CDR3 length is 14 residues. Between the trimmed V and J ends, which lost 8 bases and 5 bases, there was a span of 21 bases. This sample is part of a study of identifying expanded T cells in peripheral blood. The assay was immunoSEQ multiplex PCR, and TCRdb's table has in-frame clones only and misses some. Of 130,000 or so clones detected, approximately 84% appear once; the ten largest clones hold 3.3%. This clonotype was obtained from a person between 18 and 75 years old in good health. Sequencing was performed on blood. The chain recombines TRBV30 with TRBJ1-2, with D perhaps TRBD1 (6 bases). The CDR3, as DNA: TGTGCCAGTCAAAGAGGGGGTTGGGGGTATGGCTACACCTTC. Encoded protein: CASQRGGWGYGYTF. The full variable domain, its missing parts supplied by reference TRBV30 and TRBJ1-2, is SQTIHQWPATLVQPVGSPLSLECTVEGTSNPNLYWYRQAAGRGLQLLFYSVGIGQISSEVPQNLSASRPQDRQFILSSKKLLLSDSGFYLCASQRGGWGYGYTFGSGTRLTVV.